Each of the 21 T cell receptor beta chains below was sequenced from the same sample in a study of response to subunit inactivated influenza vaccine. A single record per CDR3 protein comes from TCRdb applying MiXCR to the RT-PCR reads. The sample gives fewer than 750,000 distinct CDR3 sequences, approximately 14% of which show up once; around 10% is in the top ten. The source material was PBMCs from blood, sampled 12 days after vaccination. The receptors originated from a man aged 45 to 65 who received an inactivated influenza vaccine.

This chain uses TRBV7-9 with TRBJ2-1; the D gene is possibly TRBD1 (6 bases). V lost 6 bases to trimming and J lost 3 bases, with 15 bases between them. This CDR3 is 15 amino acids long. Per the germline V gene, CDR1 is SEHNR and CDR2 is FQNEAQ (reference sequence). CDR3 amino acids: CASRGRDRFYNEQFF. The CDR3, as DNA: TGTGCCAGCAGGGGACGAGACAGGTTCTACAATGAGCAGTTCTTC.

This clonotype has a handful of counts. This chain's CDR3 is CASSALLAGGGETQYF. CDR3 coding DNA: TGTGCCAGCAGCGCACTTCTAGCGGGAGGTGGCGAGACCCAGTACTTC. The V gene is TRBV9, the J gene TRBJ2-5; TRBD2 matches at 11 bases. This CDR3 has 16 amino acids. Germline V gene sequence: CDR1 SGDLS, CDR2 YYNGEE. With 3 bases clipped from V and 5 bases from J, the junction kept 9 bases outside the gene matches.

This sequence joins TRBV5-1 and TRBJ2-7; 7 bases fit TRBD1. CDR3 length equals 15 residues. Losses at the gene ends were 1 base for V and 6 bases for J; bases not matched to a gene: 10. Germline V gene lookup returns CDR1 SGHRS and CDR2 YFSETQ. The CDR3 bases are TGCGCCAGCAGCTTGTACGTGGGGTCAGGGGGCGAGCAGTACTTC. Amino acids: CASSLYVGSGGEQYF.

This chain connects TRBV7-2 to TRBJ2-7; 7 bases are shared with TRBD1. V shed 5 bases and J 6 bases; nucleotides not matched to a gene: 10. CDR1 and CDR2 from the germline V gene are SGHTA and FQGNSA. CDR3 length equals 14 residues. As DNA, the CDR3 is TGTGCCAGCAGCCTAACAGGGGCCGTGAGCGAGCAGTACTTC. The encoded protein is CASSLTGAVSEQYF.

In its sample, this clonotype was seen a few times. J is TRBJ1-1 and V is TRBV30; TRBD1 might be the D (5 bases). V lost 5 bases and J 3 bases, leaving 10 bases between the germline ends. Germline V gene data show CDR1 as GTSNPN and CDR2 as SVGIG (reference sequence). This CDR3 has 12 amino acids. The CDR3 DNA sequence: TGTGCCTGGCAGGGACGGGACACTGAAGCTTTCTTT. It yields the protein CAWQGRDTEAFF. The whole variable domain, filled in from reference TRBV30 and TRBJ1-1, reads SQTIHQWPATLVQPVGSPLSLECTVEGTSNPNLYWYRQAAGRGLQLLFYSVGIGQISSEVPQNLSASRPQDRQFILSSKKLLLSDSGFYLCAWQGRDTEAFFGQGTRLTVV.

This clonotype has more than one count but fewer than ten. The chain uses TRBV4-1 and TRBJ2-7; 9 bases are shared with TRBD2. The trim removed 3 bases at V and 4 bases at J, leaving 7 bases unmatched. Per germline, CDR1 MGHRA and CDR2 YSYEKL. CDR3 length: 15 amino acids. The CDR3 protein is CASSQRAGGLYEQYF. CDR3 in DNA: TGCGCCAGCAGCCAGCGAGCGGGGGGCCTTTACGAGCAGTACTTC.

The chain combines TRBV11-2 with TRBJ2-7; 11 nucleotides match TRBD1. This CDR3 contains 14 residues. The V gene's germline CDR1 is SGHAT and CDR2 FQNNGV. Trimming cost V 3 bases and J 9 bases; bases outside gene matches: 7. The CDR3 region is CASSLVRDRGTQYF. The CDR3 DNA sequence: TGTGCCAGCAGCTTGGTCCGGGACAGGGGGACGCAGTACTTC.

This clonotype has more than one count but fewer than ten. V usage is TRBV27 and J usage is TRBJ2-5; D uncertain. Between the trimmed V and J ends, which lost 6 bases and 5 bases, there was a span of 13 bases. The germline V gene encodes CDR1 MNHEY and CDR2 SMNVEV (reference sequence). The CDR3 extends over 13 amino acids. The CDR3 DNA sequence: TGTGCCAGCAGCCTAATAAAAGGCGAGACCCAGTACTTC. This sequence encodes CASSLIKGETQYF.

The sample holds a few counts of this clonotype. V and J are TRBV5-1 and TRBJ2-1, with 9 bases aligning to TRBD1. CDR1 is SGHRS, CDR2 YFSETQ, per germline. Unmatched junction bases numbered 10, after V lost 4 bases and J lost 8 bases. The length of the CDR3 is 15 residues. CDR3 in amino acids: CASSLSGTGYDEQFF. The DNA of the CDR3 is TGCGCCAGCAGCCTCTCCGGGACAGGGTACGATGAGCAGTTCTTC.

This clonotype has a handful of counts. The chain has TRBV6-2 or TRBV6-3 and TRBJ2-1; unclear D gene. The CDR3 runs 15 residues. Trimming left V 3 bases short and J 5 bases short, with 14 bases between. Germline loops: CDR1 MNHEY, CDR2 SVGEGT. CDR3: CASSYNGESHNEQFF. The CDR3 region has the DNA TGTGCCAGCAGTTATAACGGCGAATCCCACAATGAGCAGTTCTTC.

The chain links TRBV20-1 to TRBJ2-7; no firm D call. Germline lookup yields CDR1 DFQATT and CDR2 SNEGSKA (reference sequence). The V and J ends lost 6 bases and 6 bases respectively, with 12 bases between them. The CDR3 covers 11 residues. The CDR3 region has the DNA TGCAGTGCCCCAAGACTGGGCGAGCAGTACTTC. Amino acid sequence: CSAPRLGEQYF.

About this clonotype itself: A read error is possible here, since a much larger clone lies one base away. The DNA of the CDR3 is TGTGCCAGCAGTTACGCCCCACTAGCAGCTAGCACAGATACGCAGTATTTT. Translation gives CASSYAPLAASTDTQYF. The V gene is TRBV6-5, the J gene TRBJ2-3; D may be TRBD2 (6 bases). Germline V gene lookup returns CDR1 MNHEY and CDR2 SVGAGI. Trimming removed 2 bases at V and 0 bases at J, with 15 bases between. This CDR3 spans 17 amino acids.

This clonotype has at least ten counts. The chain recombines TRBV6-1 with TRBJ2-3; D remains unclear. CDR3 length: 16 residues. Per the germline V gene, CDR1 is MNHNS and CDR2 is SASEGT. V gave up 7 bases and J gave up 0 bases, with 17 bases separating them. CDR3: CASMKEKAFSTDTQYF. The CDR3 region has the DNA TGTGCCAGCATGAAAGAGAAAGCATTCAGCACAGATACGCAGTATTTT.

This clonotype has just a few counts. This chain connects TRBV28 to TRBJ2-7; D is unresolved. Per germline, CDR1 MDHEN and CDR2 SYDVKM. The CDR3 extends over 11 amino acids. V lost 1 base and J lost 7, with 5 bases in between. The CDR3 here is CASSLSVEQYF. CDR3 coding DNA: TGTGCCAGCAGTTTATCCGTTGAGCAGTACTTC.

The chain combines TRBV11-2 with TRBJ2-5, with D possibly being TRBD2 (6 bases). The CDR3 loop spans 15 amino acids. Germline V gene lookup returns CDR1 SGHAT and CDR2 FQNNGV. V was trimmed by 4 bases and J by 2 bases, leaving 14 bases between them. The CDR3 loop is CASSYPGAGQETQYF. DNA of the CDR3: TGTGCCAGCAGCTACCCCGGCGCGGGACAAGAGACCCAGTACTTC. The whole variable domain, filled in from reference TRBV11-2 and TRBJ2-5, reads EAGVAQSPRYKIIEKRQSVAFWCNPISGHATLYWYQQILGQGPKLLIQFQNNGVVDDSQLPKDRFSAERLKGVDSTLKIQPAKLEDSAVYLCASSYPGAGQETQYFGPGTRLLVL.

A few counts support this clonotype. This chain connects TRBV4-2 to TRBJ2-1; weak D call: TRBD2 (6 bases). V dropped 3 bases and J dropped 7 bases, with 22 bases sitting between them. The CDR3 runs to 17 residues. Germline loops: CDR1 LGHNA, CDR2 YNFKEQ. The CDR3 DNA follows: TGTGCCAGCAGCCATCCCACTTCTCGACCCGCGGGAAATGAGCAGTTCTTC. Its protein product is CASSHPTSRPAGNEQFF.

The chain uses TRBV3-1 and TRBJ2-1; 7 bases map to TRBD2. CDR3 length: 14 amino acids. With V trimmed by 2 bases and J by 9 bases, 7 bases remained unmatched. Germline V gives CDR1 LGHDT, CDR2 YNNKEL (reference sequence). CDR3 bases: TGTGCCAGCAGCCAATTGGCGGGAGAGGCTGAGCAGTTCTTC. It codes for CASSQLAGEAEQFF.

This clonotype was counted only a few times. The rearrangement uses TRBV6-1 and TRBJ1-5; tentatively, D is TRBD1 (5 bases). There are 15 residues in the CDR3. The V end was cut by 8 bases, the J end by 2 bases, with 16 bases between. Germline-derived CDR1 and CDR2 are MNHNS and SASEGT. The CDR3 here is CASEIQGGGNQPQHF. CDR3 DNA: TGTGCCAGCGAGATTCAGGGCGGCGGCAATCAGCCCCAGCATTTT.

The chain combines TRBV19 with TRBJ1-5; no clear D. In germline, CDR1 is LNHDA, CDR2 SQIVND (reference sequence). V was shortened by 5 bases and J by 2 bases, with 10 bases between the two germline ends. The CDR3 contains 14 residues. The chain's CDR3 is CASSRVVGNQPQHF. CDR3 DNA: TGTGCCAGTAGTCGTGTCGTAGGCAATCAGCCCCAGCATTTT.

This clonotype was seen only a few times. This chain links TRBV25-1 with TRBJ2-1; D is perhaps TRBD1 or TRBD2 (5 bases each). The V gene lost 3 bases and the J gene lost 7 bases, with 10 bases spanning the gap. CDR3 length: 13 residues. Germline CDR1 MGHDK, CDR2 SYGVNS. CDR3 loop: CASSDAGTNEQFF. CDR3 in DNA: TGTGCCAGCAGTGATGCAGGGACGAATGAGCAGTTCTTC.

This clonotype was detected many times. This chain connects TRBV10-3 to TRBJ1-3; D call uncertain. The CDR3 runs 14 residues. Germline-derived CDR1 and CDR2 are ENHRY and SYGVKD. The ends were cut back, 6 bases at V and 0 bases at J, with 9 bases in the middle. In DNA, the CDR3 is TGTGCCATCAGACCCACCACCTCTGGAAACACCATATATTTT. Protein sequence: CAIRPTTSGNTIYF.